What follows are 4 T cell receptor beta chains derived from one specimen sequenced in a study of blood T cell repertoires in COVID-19. Clones were read by immunoSEQ multiplex PCR, and TCRdb kept only the in-frame ones, dropping some. The sample lists roughly 230,000 clones, 80% to 90% seen once, with 4% to 5% in the top ten. The source material was peripheral blood. These receptors were collected from a woman between 40 and 50 years old who had recovered from COVID-19.

This chain joins TRBV6-5 and TRBJ1-2; the D gene is possibly TRBD1 (6 bases). The V and J ends lost 6 bases and 4 bases respectively, with 12 bases between them. CDR1 and CDR2 (germline): MNHEY, SVGAGI. The CDR3 covers 13 residues. The CDR3 spells CASSPGHLYGYTF. Written as DNA, the CDR3 is TGTGCCAGCAGCCCGGGACACCTCTATGGCTACACCTTC.

The chain links TRBV24-1 to TRBJ2-1; a weak D match, TRBD2 (6 bases). Trimming took 7 bases from V and 7 from J, leaving 13 bases between them. The germline CDR1 and CDR2 sequences are KGHDR and SFDVKD. This CDR3 has 13 amino acids. The DNA of the CDR3 is TGTGCCACCAGCCCTTTAGGGAGGAATGAGCAGTTCTTC. It translates to CATSPLGRNEQFF.

V usage is TRBV5-1 and J usage is TRBJ2-2; 15 bases are shared with TRBD2. The J segment lost 11 bases and the V segment lost 6 bases, leaving 8 bases of the junction unmatched. Germline loops: CDR1 SGHRS, CDR2 YFSETQ. CDR3 length: 15 residues. DNA for the CDR3: TGCGCCAGCATGGGACTAGCGGGAGGCCCACGCGAGCTGTTTTTT. Protein product: CASMGLAGGPRELFF. The full variable domain, rest sourced from reference TRBV5-1 and TRBJ2-2, is KAGVTQTPRYLIKTRGQQVTLSCSPISGHRSVSWYQQTPGQGLQFLFEYFSETQRNKGNFPGRFSGRQFSNSRSEMNVSTLELGDSALYLCASMGLAGGPRELFFGEGSRLTVL.

The chain has TRBV7-9 and TRBJ2-2; 9 nucleotides align to TRBD1. The V gene's germline CDR1 is SEHNR and CDR2 FQNEAQ (reference sequence). J was trimmed by 1 base and V by 5 bases; bases with no gene match: 8. The CDR3 totals 17 residues. CDR3 residues: CASSPDPGQGNTGELFF. CDR3 nucleotide sequence: TGTGCCAGCAGCCCCGACCCGGGACAGGGGAACACCGGGGAGCTGTTTTTT. Using reference TRBV7-9 and TRBJ2-2 for the parts outside the CDR3, the full variable domain is DTGVSQNPRHKITKRGQNVTFRCDPISEHNRLYWYRQTLGQGPEFLTYFQNEAQLEKSRLLSDRFSAERPKGSFSTLEIQRTEQGDSAMYLCASSPDPGQGNTGELFFGEGSRLTVL.